This TCR beta chain was documented in a study of shared clonotypes between healthy human individuals. Study as a whole: Per donor, CD8 memory used one plate, CD8 naive used two, CD4 memory used three and CD4 naive used three.

Only CD45RO-negative cells positively selected for CCR7 counted as naive CD8 cells, so terminally differentiated effector memory CD45RA+ cells were excluded. Healthy HIV-negative adults with no recent acute infections or vaccinations were recruited as donors. TCRdb keeps only in-frame clones here, not all; method: immunoSEQ multiplex PCR. This sample has a few hundred thousand clones; around 95% occur once, and the top ten carry 0.11%. The study, taken as a whole, reports: The sole specimen, blood, was sampled, and tissue repertoires likely differ. Naive CD4 clonotypes were shared across several donors at roughly 5.3%.

J was trimmed by 6 bases and V by 2 bases; bases with no gene match: 13. The CDR3 length is 17 residues. The germline gives CDR1 SGHTA, CDR2 FQGNSA. As for this clone: The antigen is unknown.

The TCR originated in a woman aged 25 to 39 in good health. Material: naive CD8+ T cells sorted from blood. This chain joins TRBV7-2 and TRBJ2-7; 10 bases align to TRBD2. Here the CDR3 DNA reads TGTGCCAGCAGCTTAAGGCTAGCGGGAGTCGAAGGGGCCGAGCAGTACTTC. Amino acids: CASSLRLAGVEGAEQYF.